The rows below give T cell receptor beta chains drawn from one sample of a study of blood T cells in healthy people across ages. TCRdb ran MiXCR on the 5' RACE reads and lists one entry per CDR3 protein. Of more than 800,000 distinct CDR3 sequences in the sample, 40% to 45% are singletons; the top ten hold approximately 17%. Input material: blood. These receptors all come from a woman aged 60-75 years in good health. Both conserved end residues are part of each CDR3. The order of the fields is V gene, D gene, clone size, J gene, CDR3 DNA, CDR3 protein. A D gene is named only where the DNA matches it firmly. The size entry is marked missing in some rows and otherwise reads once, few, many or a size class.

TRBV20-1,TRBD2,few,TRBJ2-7,TGCAGTGCTAGACCTAGCGGGAGACAGTACGAGCAGTACTTC,CSARPSGRQYEQYF
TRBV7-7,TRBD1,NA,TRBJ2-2,TGTGCCAGCAGCCTGGGACAGGGGGCTCTCGGGGAGCTGTTTTTT,CASSLGQGALGELFF
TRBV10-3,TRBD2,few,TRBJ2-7,TGTGCCATCAGTGATCGGGGAGGGCACGAGCAGTACTTC,CAISDRGGHEQYF
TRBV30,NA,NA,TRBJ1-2,TGTGCCTTGGAATCTTTGGGCTATGGCTACACCTTC,CALESLGYGYTF
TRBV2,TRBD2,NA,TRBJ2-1,TGTGCCAGCAGTGACGGAGCGGGAGAGTCCTACAATGAGCAGTTCTTC,CASSDGAGESYNEQFF
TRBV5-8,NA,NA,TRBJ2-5,TGTGCCAGCAGCTTTCCCGGCTCCCACGAAGAGACCCAGTACTTC,CASSFPGSHEETQYF
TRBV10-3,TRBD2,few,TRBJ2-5,TGTGCCTCAAGGACTAGCGGGAGTCCAGAGACCCAGTACTTC,CASRTSGSPETQYF
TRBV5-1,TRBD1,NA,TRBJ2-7,TGCGCCAGCAATGGGACAGGGGCTTGGTACGAGCAGTACTTC,CASNGTGAWYEQYF
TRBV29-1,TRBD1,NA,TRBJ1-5,TGCAGCGTGGGACAGGGAAACAATCAGCCCCAGCATTTT,CSVGQGNNQPQHF
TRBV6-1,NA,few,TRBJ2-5,TGTGCCAGCAGTGCCCGTAGGGGGGGGGAGACCCAGTACTTC,CASSARRGGETQYF
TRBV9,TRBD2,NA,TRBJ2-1,TGTGCCAGCAGCGTAGACCCGCCAGCGGGAGTAAACAATGAGCAGTTCTTC,CASSVDPPAGVNNEQFF
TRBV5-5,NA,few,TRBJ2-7,TGTGCCAGCAGCTTTAGGGTCACCCAGTACTTC,CASSFRVTQYF
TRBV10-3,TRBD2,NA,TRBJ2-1,TGTGCCATCAGTGAGCTTCCCCTAGCGGAGGGAAGCGGTGAGCAGTTCTTC,CAISELPLAEGSGEQFF
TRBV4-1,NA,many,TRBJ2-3,TGCGCCAGCAGCCAAGTAAATCTAGTCGTCACAGATACGCAGTATTTT,CASSQVNLVVTDTQYF
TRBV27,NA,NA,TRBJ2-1,TGTGCCAGCAGTTTCCTCGGAGGAAACAATGAGCAGTTCTTC,CASSFLGGNNEQFF